This note documents a single T cell receptor (beta chain) sequence. The antigen it recognizes is unknown. The record has no base qualities; no much larger clone is one base away. CDR1 is given as SEHNR and CDR2 as FQNEAQ, both from the germline V gene (reference sequence). From the cysteine through the phenylalanine, the CDR3 covers 15 amino acids. Here the CDR3 DNA is all that survives: 45 bases in frame from base 1. V is pared back by 1 base and J by 0 bases, with 8 bases lying between the germline termini. This entry is derived from a study of OX40 agonist ivuxolimab in advanced cancers. Notes on the research overall: Ivuxolimab was a fully human IgG2 agonistic monoclonal antibody targeting the costimulatory receptor OX40 (CD134). Intravenous ivuxolimab was administered to patients every 2 weeks at six dose levels: 0.01, 0.1, 0.3, 1.5, 3 and 10 mg/kg. Of the 50 to 55 dose-escalation patients, hepatocellular carcinoma was present in around 19, melanoma in approximately 15, renal cell carcinoma in 9 and head and neck cancer in 9. In the dose-escalation cohort, over 65% of patients were male, and the mean age was about 55 years, with a range of 23 to 79. Prior anti-PD-1, anti-PD-L1 or anti-CTLA-4 therapy was permitted, and checkpoint inhibitors had been received by more than 35% of dose-escalation patients. Partial responses occurred in three dose-escalation patients, of whom one had hepatocellular carcinoma and two had cutaneous melanoma. The purpose of peripheral TCRbeta sequencing was to test whether ivuxolimab changed TCR sequence diversity and led to clonal T-cell expansion. The monotherapy dose-escalation portion (N = 52 patients) of the phase I ivuxolimab trial is reported in the paper. Findings and caveats that apply to the study as a whole: After ivuxolimab, CD8+ T cells had more expanded clones than CD4+ T cells on average. Low levels of normalized T-cell clonal expansion were also seen in some patients who did not respond. Antigen specificity was not determined for the clonally expanded peripheral T cells. In the 0.1-3.0 mg/kg groups, partial responders had among the lowest normalized peripheral clonal expansion, particularly in CD8+ T cells. Clonal expansion of both CD4+ and CD8+ blood T cells was observed from baseline to week 6 at doses 0.1 to 3.0 mg/kg.

For sequencing of the TCRbeta CDR3 region, genomic DNA was extracted from the sorted cells. The immunoSEQ Assay was used to sequence the TCRbeta CDR3 regions. TCRdb holds this immuneACCESS table with in-frame rearrangements only. Some clones are missing; in checked studies, unresolved V genes explain under half, and the rest has no known cause. The sample records about 80,000 clones, just under 85% of which are singletons. The top ten clones comprise 25% of the sample. The trial excluded patients who had a history of autoimmune disease or who were on systemic immunosuppression. Peripheral blood for TCR sequencing was collected from all dose cohorts at baseline, on cycle 4 day 1, and on cycle 7 day 1. The samples were drawn from a first-in-human, open-label, multicenter phase I dose-escalation trial of ivuxolimab. Adults with locally advanced or metastatic head and neck squamous cell, hepatocellular, melanoma or renal cell carcinoma were enrolled in the trial. CD4+ and CD8+ T cells were sorted separately from peripheral blood before TCR sequencing.

This clonotype was sampled from an adult with an advanced solid tumor such as melanoma, head and neck, liver or kidney cancer. Recombination linked TRBV7-9 to TRBJ2-3; no D gene can be assigned with confidence. The sample here was CD4+ or CD8+ T cells sorted from blood, taken in a trial of the OX40 agonist ivuxolimab. The DNA reads TGTGCCAGCAGCTTAGAGCAGCTTAGCACAGATACGCAGTATTTT. Translation gives CASSLEQLSTDTQYF.